This T cell receptor (beta chain) was obtained from a study of PD-1 blockade in classical Hodgkin lymphoma. Losses at the gene ends were 5 bases for V and 2 bases for J; bases not matched to a gene: 4. Germline V gene sequence: CDR1 PRHDT, CDR2 FYEKMQ (reference sequence). The CDR3 extends over 15 amino acids. Study outcomes and limitations: Complete responders' baseline diversity resembled that of newly diagnosed patients.

All the patients suffered relapse after autologous stem cell transplantation, and brentuximab vedotin exposure differed. Only in-frame clones appear in the TCRdb table, and some are missing; sequencing was by immunoSEQ multiplex PCR. The sample has approximately 89,000 clones, approximately 88% seen once; the top ten hold 9% to 15%. As regards this clone: As yet, its antigen is unknown.

This clonotype originated in a human donor with classical Hodgkin lymphoma. The sample consisted of peripheral blood mononuclear cells (PBMCs), taken at baseline. The chain couples TRBV13 to TRBJ2-7; 12 nucleotides line up with TRBD2. The CDR3 region has the DNA TGTGCCAGCAGCCCGACTAGCGGGAGACCCTACGAGCAGTACTTC. Amino acid sequence: CASSPTSGRPYEQYF.